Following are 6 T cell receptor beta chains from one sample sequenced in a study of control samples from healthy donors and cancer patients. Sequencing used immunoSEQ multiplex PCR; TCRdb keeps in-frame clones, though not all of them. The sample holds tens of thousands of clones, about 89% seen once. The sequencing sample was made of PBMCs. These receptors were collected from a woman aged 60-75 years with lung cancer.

CDR3 coding DNA: TGTGCCAGCACGACAGGGAATTCACCCCTCCACTTT. Amino acids: CASTTGNSPLHF. This chain joins TRBV6-5 and TRBJ1-6, with TRBD1 matching over 7 bases. CDR3 length equals 12 residues. Per germline, CDR1 MNHEY and CDR2 SVGAGI. V was pared by 7 bases and J by 7 bases, with 1 base of the junction left unmatched.

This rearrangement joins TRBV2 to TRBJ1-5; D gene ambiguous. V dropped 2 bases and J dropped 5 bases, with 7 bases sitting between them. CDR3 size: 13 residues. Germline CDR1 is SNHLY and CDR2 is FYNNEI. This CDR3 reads CASSEWADQPQHF. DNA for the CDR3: TGTGCCAGCAGTGAATGGGCAGATCAGCCCCAGCATTTT.

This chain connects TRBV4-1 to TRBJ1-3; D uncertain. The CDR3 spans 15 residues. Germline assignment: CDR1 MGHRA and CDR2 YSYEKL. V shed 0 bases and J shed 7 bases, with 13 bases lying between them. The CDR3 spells CASSQDPGFRNTIYF. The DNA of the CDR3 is TGCGCCAGCAGCCAAGATCCCGGGTTTCGGAACACCATATATTTT.

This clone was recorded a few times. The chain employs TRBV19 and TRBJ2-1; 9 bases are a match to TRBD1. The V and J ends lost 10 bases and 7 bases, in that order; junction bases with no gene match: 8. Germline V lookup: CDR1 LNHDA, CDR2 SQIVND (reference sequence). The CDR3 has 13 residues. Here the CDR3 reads CATEDRGHNEQFF. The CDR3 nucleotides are TGTGCCACCGAGGACAGGGGACATAATGAGCAGTTCTTC.

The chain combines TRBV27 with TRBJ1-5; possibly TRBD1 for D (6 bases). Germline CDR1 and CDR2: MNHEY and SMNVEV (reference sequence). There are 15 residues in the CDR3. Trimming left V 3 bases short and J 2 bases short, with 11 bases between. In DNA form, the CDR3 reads TGTGCCAGCAGTTTCCGCAGGGGCGGCAATCAGCCCCAGCATTTT. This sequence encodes CASSFRRGGNQPQHF.

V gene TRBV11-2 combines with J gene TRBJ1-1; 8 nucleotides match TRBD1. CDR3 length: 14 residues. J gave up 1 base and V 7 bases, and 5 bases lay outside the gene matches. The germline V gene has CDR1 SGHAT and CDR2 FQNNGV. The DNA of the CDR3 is TGTGCCAGCACCTCAGGGGGCTGGAACACTGAAGCTTTCTTT. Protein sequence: CASTSGGWNTEAFF.